Listed below are T cell receptor beta chains from one sample, sequenced in a study of T cell responses to AZD1222 COVID-19 vaccine. Here immunoSEQ multiplex PCR was the method, and the copy in TCRdb shows in-frame clones only, minus some. Of 70,000 or so clones in the sample, around four fifths were seen once. The sequencing here drew on peripheral blood, taken 28 days after the second AZD1222 dose. The source is an adult who received the AZD1222 COVID-19 vaccine. Each CDR3 is given with its conserved first and last residue. D genes are given only for firm matches. The size of a clone is reported for some rows only, either as once, few or many, or as a class for expanded clones.

clone_size	j_call	v_call	d_call	cdr3_nt	cdr3_aa
few	TRBJ2-3	TRBV7-6	.	TGTGCCAGCAGCTTAGTTGGCACAGATACGCAGTATTTT	CASSLVGTDTQYF
once	TRBJ2-3	TRBV27	.	TGTGCCAGCAGCGCCGGGGCAGATACGCAGTATTTT	CASSAGADTQYF
once	TRBJ1-2	TRBV4-1	TRBD1	TGCGCCAGCAGCCAAGATGGTGGGACAGGGACCAATGGCTACACCTTC	CASSQDGGTGTNGYTF
.	TRBJ2-1	TRBV10-3	TRBD2	TGTGCCATCAGTGAAAATCCTAGCGGGGGAAACAATGAGCAGTTCTTC	CAISENPSGGNNEQFF
.	TRBJ2-5	TRBV10-3	.	TGTGCCATCTCGGTCGCGGGGCAAGAGACCCAGTACTTC	CAISVAGQETQYF
medium-sized	TRBJ2-2	TRBV5-1	.	TGCGCCAGCAGGCCTACAACAGGGCGGACCGGGGAGCTGTTTTTT	CASRPTTGRTGELFF
.	TRBJ2-1	TRBV21-1	.	TGTGCCAGCAGCAAAGCGCTGGGCGGGAGGGACTCCAATGAGCAGTTCTTC	CASSKALGGRDSNEQFF
.	TRBJ1-5	TRBV15	.	TGTGCCACCAGCAGAGATAAGGGATTCGGCAATCAGCCCCAGCATTTT	CATSRDKGFGNQPQHF
.	TRBJ1-6	TRBV13	TRBD1	TGTGCCAGCAGCTTGTTCGGACAGGGAAAGTCACCCCTCCACTTT	CASSLFGQGKSPLHF
.	TRBJ2-7	TRBV5-8	TRBD1	TGTGCCAGCAGCTTGGGGCAGGGGGCATCCTACGAGCAGTACTTC	CASSLGQGASYEQYF
.	TRBJ2-7	TRBV9	.	TGTGCCAGCAGCGTTAACCCCTTGGGGGGGCGGTACGAGCAGTACTTC	CASSVNPLGGRYEQYF
.	TRBJ2-6	TRBV27	.	TGTGCCAGCAGTCTATGGGGCGCTGGGGCCAACGTCCTGACTTTC	CASSLWGAGANVLTF
.	TRBJ1-6	TRBV7-9	.	TGTGCCAGCAGCTCTATACAGGGTAAAAGCTCCTATAATTCACCCCTCCACTTT	CASSSIQGKSSYNSPLHF
.	TRBJ2-5	TRBV7-9	.	TGTGCCAGCAGCTTAGTGGGTGGAGAGACCCAGTACTTC	CASSLVGGETQYF
.	TRBJ2-7	TRBV6-5	.	TGTGCCAGCAGTTATCTTCTAGGGTCCTACGAGCAGTACTTC	CASSYLLGSYEQYF
.	TRBJ1-2	TRBV24-1	TRBD1	TGTGCCACCAGTGATCCCGGACAGGGGGCTTACCATGGCTACACCTTC	CATSDPGQGAYHGYTF
.	TRBJ2-1	TRBV29-1	TRBD1	TGCAGCGTTGAAGGGGACAGGGCCGCCTACAATGAGCAGTTCTTC	CSVEGDRAAYNEQFF
.	TRBJ1-1	TRBV7-9	.	TGTGCCAGCAGCTTAAGGCAGGGAATGAACACTGAAGCTTTCTTT	CASSLRQGMNTEAFF
.	TRBJ2-6	TRBV11-2	.	TGTGCCAGCAGCCCCCTCGGGACGAGGGGGGCCAACGTCCTGACTTTC	CASSPLGTRGANVLTF
.	TRBJ2-5	TRBV5-1	.	TGCGCCAGCAGCTTTAACAGGGAAGAGACCCAGTACTTC	CASSFNREETQYF
.	TRBJ2-2	TRBV7-7	.	TGTGCCAGCAGCAGGACGGGTGCCGGGGAGCTGTTTTTT	CASSRTGAGELFF
.	TRBJ1-6	TRBV2	TRBD1	TGTGCCAGCAGTGAACTGGGGCAGGGGGTTTTACCCCTCCACTTT	CASSELGQGVLPLHF
.	TRBJ2-3	TRBV5-1	.	TGCGCCAGCAGCTTTGACGGCACAGATACGCAGTATTTT	CASSFDGTDTQYF
.	TRBJ1-5	TRBV19	.	TGTGCCAGTAGTCGCGGCAGGTATCAGCCCCAGCATTTT	CASSRGRYQPQHF
.	TRBJ1-1	TRBV5-5	.	TGTGCCAGCACCCGGGGGGATTTGTTGGACACTGAAGCTTTCTTT	CASTRGDLLDTEAFF
.	TRBJ2-2	TRBV27	.	TGTGCCAGCAGTTCTATTTATCCTGAGGGCTTATGGTCGGGCACCGGGGAGCTGTTTTTT	CASSSIYPEGLWSGTGELFF
.	TRBJ2-7	TRBV29-1	.	TGCAGCGTTTCCGGACTTAGCCGGAGCTCCTACGAGCAGTACTTC	CSVSGLSRSSYEQYF
.	TRBJ2-1	TRBV10-3	.	TGTGCCATCAGCGGGGACAATGAGCAGTTCTTC	CAISGDNEQFF
.	TRBJ2-6	TRBV15	.	TGTGCCACCGGGATGCACGGGGCCAACGTCCTGACTTTC	CATGMHGANVLTF
once	TRBJ2-1	TRBV6-5	.	TGTGCCTCCGGGACCTACAATGAGCAGTTCTTC	CASGTYNEQFF
.	TRBJ2-7	TRBV4-1	TRBD1	TGCGCCAGCAGCCTCCGGGACAGGGCCCTTACTCTGTACGAGCAGTACTTC	CASSLRDRALTLYEQYF
.	TRBJ1-6	TRBV19	TRBD1	TGTGCCAGTAAGGGACAGGGAAGAGGCTTGGGAAGCTCCTATAATTCACCCCTCCACTTT	CASKGQGRGLGSSYNSPLHF
few	TRBJ2-1	TRBV19	TRBD2	TGTGCCAGTAGTACTACTAGCGGGTCCTACAATGAGCAGTTCTTC	CASSTTSGSYNEQFF
.	TRBJ1-1	TRBV3-1/TRBV3-2	TRBD1	TGTGCCAGCAGCGTTCAGGACAGGTCTGCCACTGAAGCTTTCTTT	CASSVQDRSATEAFF
.	TRBJ1-5	TRBV3-1/TRBV3-2	.	TGTGCCAGCAGCCAAGATCACAGGGCCGCTCAGCCCCAGCATTTT	CASSQDHRAAQPQHF
.	TRBJ2-7	TRBV6-2/TRBV6-3	.	TGTGCCAGCAGTCGACCCCAGACAGGGACTTCCTACGAGCAGTACTTC	CASSRPQTGTSYEQYF
.	TRBJ1-5	TRBV5-8	.	TGTGCCAGCAGCTTACAGCTCCTCGGTGGGGATCAGCCCCAGCATTTT	CASSLQLLGGDQPQHF
.	TRBJ1-1	TRBV7-8	.	TGTGCCAGCAGCTACACTCGGGACACTGAAGCTTTCTTT	CASSYTRDTEAFF
.	TRBJ1-5	TRBV5-1	TRBD1	TGCGCCAGCAGCTTGTCGACAGGGGCGAATCAGCCCCAGCATTTT	CASSLSTGANQPQHF
.	TRBJ1-1	TRBV5-8	.	TGTGCCAGCCCAGAGCCGCCCGCCCGAACAGTGTACACTGAAGCTTTCTTT	CASPEPPARTVYTEAFF
.	TRBJ2-1	TRBV24-1	.	TGTGCCACCAGTGACCAGGTGTCACTAGCTGGGGATGAGCAGTTCTTC	CATSDQVSLAGDEQFF
few	TRBJ2-6	TRBV29-1	TRBD1	TGCAGCGCTGCCCAGGGACAGGGCATCGCTGGGGCCAACGTCCTGACTTTC	CSAAQGQGIAGANVLTF
.	TRBJ1-6	TRBV4-2	.	TGTGCCAGCAGCCAACAGCCTGGGAAGAGCTCCTATAATTCACCCCTCCACTTT	CASSQQPGKSSYNSPLHF
.	TRBJ2-2	TRBV19	TRBD1	TGTGCCAGTACCTACCGCACAGGGGCCACGAACACCGGGGAGCTGTTTTTT	CASTYRTGATNTGELFF
.	TRBJ1-2	TRBV19	.	TGTGCCAGTACGATTGCGGGCAGCAATAACTATGGCTACACCTTC	CASTIAGSNNYGYTF
.	TRBJ2-1	TRBV11-2	TRBD1	TGTGCCAGCAGTTCCGGGACAGGGCCCTACAATGAGCAGTTCTTC	CASSSGTGPYNEQFF
.	TRBJ2-7	TRBV7-2	.	TGTGCCAGCAGCTTAAAGGTCGGAATATACGAGCAGTACTTC	CASSLKVGIYEQYF
.	TRBJ1-1	TRBV7-8	.	TGTGCCAGCAGCTTAGGAATGGGACGGAGGAACACTGAAGCTTTCTTT	CASSLGMGRRNTEAFF
.	TRBJ1-2	TRBV9	.	TGTGCCAGCAGCGTAGATGCAGGGAACTATGGCTACACCTTC	CASSVDAGNYGYTF
.	TRBJ1-5	TRBV5-1	.	TGCGCCAGCAGCGCGGGTGTGGGAAGTAATCAGCCCCAGCATTTT	CASSAGVGSNQPQHF
.	TRBJ2-7	TRBV29-1	TRBD1	TGCAGCGCTGGGGACAGGCCCACCTCCTACGAGCAGTACTTC	CSAGDRPTSYEQYF
.	TRBJ1-6	TRBV2	TRBD1	TGTGCCAGCAGTTCCAGGGACAGCTATAATTCACCCCTCCACTTT	CASSSRDSYNSPLHF
.	TRBJ2-3	TRBV11-2	TRBD2	TGTGCCAGCAGCGGGGGACTAAGGGATACGCAGTATTTT	CASSGGLRDTQYF
once	TRBJ1-5	TRBV7-9	.	TGTGCCAGCAGTCTTCAGGGAGACGATCAGCCCCAGCATTTT	CASSLQGDDQPQHF
.	TRBJ1-4	TRBV3-1/TRBV3-2	TRBD1	TGTGCCAGCAGCCAAGGACAGGGAAATGAAAAACTGTTTTTT	CASSQGQGNEKLFF